One and the same sample provided the 3 T cell receptor beta chains below, sequenced in a study of CD8 T cells in ankylosing spondylitis. TCRdb re-derived calls from the 5' RACE reads in MiXCR, one entry per CDR3 protein. The sample contains some 240,000 distinct CDR3 sequences, 20% to 30% of which appear only once. Sequencing input: blood, either unsorted or a sorted T cell fraction (not recorded which). All receptors derive from a male donor with ankylosing spondylitis or in good health (not recorded which).

At least ten counts were recorded for this clonotype. The rearrangement joins TRBV15 to TRBJ2-5, with TRBD2 matching over 8 bases. There are 18 residues in the CDR3. Germline V gene data show CDR1 as LNHNV and CDR2 as YYDKDF (reference sequence). The V gene end was trimmed by 3 bases and the J gene end by 5 bases; junction bases not matched to a gene: 17. CDR3 coding DNA: TGTGCCACCAGCAGTGCAGACCCCAGCGGGGGTGCTTTGGAGACCCAGTACTTC. It codes for CATSSADPSGGALETQYF.

CDR3 in amino acids: CSATGAIAKNIQYF. The CDR3, as DNA: TGCAGTGCTACGGGGGCCATAGCCAAAAACATTCAGTACTTC. This chain joins TRBV20-1 and TRBJ2-4, with D possibly called TRBD1 or TRBD2 (6 bases each). Germline CDR1 and CDR2: DFQATT and SNEGSKA (reference sequence). V was pared by 4 bases and J by 0 bases, with 10 bases between. The CDR3 consists of 14 residues.

This clonotype was counted between two and nine times. The chain combines TRBV6-1 with TRBJ2-7; TRBD1 agrees at 8 bases. This CDR3 contains 14 residues. V was clipped by 4 bases and J by 6 bases; unmatched bases: 8. The germline V gene has CDR1 MNHNS and CDR2 SASEGT. Written as DNA, the CDR3 is TGTGCCAGCAGTGCCCGGACAGGGTTCAGCGAGCAGTACTTC. Protein product: CASSARTGFSEQYF.